This TCR beta chain was sequenced in a study of radiation and T cells in renal cell carcinoma. To note about this clone: Its cognate antigen is unknown.

Whole-study results and caveats: From baseline, blood top tumor clonotypes peaked at 2 weeks post-radiation. Without pretreatment biopsies, baseline tumor clonotype presence was undetermined.

The protocol was immunoSEQ multiplex PCR, while the TCRdb copy is restricted to in-frame clones and leaves out a portion. Of roughly 120,000 clones in the sample, around 80% were seen once. Trimming removed 3 bases from V and 4 bases from J, with 15 bases in between. CDR1 is KGHSH, CDR2 LQKENI, per germline. This CDR3 is built from 15 residues. Time point given: baseline pretreatment blood. Regarding treatment: 15 Gy SBRT to primary tumor, nephrectomy 4 weeks later. Radiation-treated patients gave blood at baseline, week 2 and week 4. The material was blood, obtained from a patient whose treatment included radiotherapy and nephrectomy. V usage is TRBV18 and J usage is TRBJ1-2; TRBD1 might be the D (6 bases). The receptor was isolated from an older woman with renal cell carcinoma. CDR3 nucleotide sequence: TGTGCCAGCTCACCCTCGGGCAGGGGCCTCTATGGCTACACCTTC. As protein: CASSPSGRGLYGYTF. Full variable domain (missing parts from reference TRBV18 and TRBJ1-2): NAGVMQNPRHLVRRRGQEARLRCSPMKGHSHVYWYRQLPEEGLKFMVYLQKENIIDESGMPKERFSAEFPKEGPSILRIQQVVRGDSAAYFCASSPSGRGLYGYTFGSGTRLTVV.